The 20 T cell receptor beta chains below were found in one sample sequenced in a study of response to subunit inactivated influenza vaccine. MiXCR was run by TCRdb on the RT-PCR reads, yielding one entry per CDR3 protein. Here the sample spans a few hundred thousand distinct CDR3 sequences, around 11% being singletons. These data were likewise used in another study, on T cells expressing NK-cell markers. In that study: UMIs were included in TCR beta cDNA generated by 5'RACE template switching.

Specimen: PBMCs from blood, collected on the day of vaccination. The receptor set was obtained from a man aged 50-59 years who received an inactivated influenza vaccine.

The chain recombines TRBV29-1 with TRBJ2-1, with TRBD2 matching 12 bases. The CDR3 is 12 amino acids. Germline V gives CDR1 SQVTM, CDR2 ANQGSEA. The ends lost 6 bases at V and 15 bases at J; junction bases unmatched: 9. For the CDR3, the DNA is TGCAGCGTGGTACTAGCGGGAGGATCGCCGTTCTTC. Protein: CSVVLAGGSPFF.

This clonotype has a count of ten or more. The chain joins TRBV7-9 to TRBJ2-1, with 7 nucleotides matching TRBD2. Germline CDR1 is SEHNR and CDR2 is FQNEAQ (reference sequence). The CDR3 spans 15 residues. J lost 1 base, V lost 2 bases, and 2 bases had no gene match. In DNA form, the CDR3 reads TGTGCCAGCAGCTTACGACTAGCATCCTACAATGAGCAGTTCTTC. Residues: CASSLRLASYNEQFF.

This clonotype was seen repeatedly, ten times or more. The chain joins TRBV5-1 to TRBJ1-2; no definite D call. Germline V lookup: CDR1 SGHRS, CDR2 YFSETQ. The CDR3 runs to 14 residues. The V end lost 4 bases, the J end lost 2 bases, and 12 bases lay between the germline ends. The CDR3 DNA sequence: TGCGCCAGCAGCACGCGGACTGGAAACTATGGCTACACCTTC. It specifies CASSTRTGNYGYTF.

This clonotype was seen more than once but under ten times. The chain couples TRBV2 to TRBJ2-3, with 7 bases identical to TRBD1. CDR3 length equals 15 residues. The V and J ends lost 1 base and 5 bases, in that order; junction bases with no gene match: 6. CDR1 and CDR2 (germline): SNHLY, FYNNEI. CDR3 nucleotides: TGTGCCAGCAGTGAAGGCAGGGGGAAGCGAGATACGCAGTATTTT. Protein product: CASSEGRGKRDTQYF.

This clonotype was detected only a few times. The chain carries TRBV20-1 and TRBJ2-7; tentative D call: TRBD1 (5 bases). The CDR3 is made up of 16 amino acids. The germline CDR1 and CDR2 sequences are DFQATT and SNEGSKA (reference sequence). Trimming removed 1 base from V and 7 bases from J, with 23 bases in between. The CDR3 loop reads CSARGLQNRPGSEQYF. CDR3 sequence (DNA): TGCAGTGCTAGAGGACTCCAAAACCGGCCAGGGTCTGAGCAGTACTTC.

This chain joins TRBV10-3 and TRBJ2-3; the match to TRBD2 covers 8 bases. The CDR3 covers 13 residues. Trimming removed 8 bases from V and 5 bases from J; junction bases left unmatched: 6. Germline CDR1 ENHRY, CDR2 SYGVKD. This CDR3 is CAISRAGEDTQYF. The CDR3 DNA follows: TGTGCCATCTCCCGAGCGGGGGAAGATACGCAGTATTTT.

The table lists this clonotype with a few counts. V gene TRBV29-1 combines with J gene TRBJ1-1, with a possible D match to TRBD1 (5 bases). Germline CDR1 and CDR2: SQVTM and ANQGSEA. The CDR3 loop spans 15 amino acids. V lost 4 bases, J lost 0 bases, and 15 bases lay in between. The CDR3, as DNA: TGCAGCGTTGGGCCCCCCGAGGGGATGAACACTGAAGCTTTCTTT. Amino acids: CSVGPPEGMNTEAFF.

This clonotype came up many times. This chain joins TRBV12-3 or TRBV12-4 and TRBJ2-1; no reliable D call. V was cut by 5 bases and J by 0 bases, with 8 bases left in between. The CDR3 consists of 14 residues. CDR3 loop: CASSVASSYNEQFF. The CDR3 DNA sequence: TGTGCCAGCAGTGTCGCGAGCTCCTACAATGAGCAGTTCTTC.

At least ten counts were recorded for this clonotype. The chain employs TRBV20-1 and TRBJ2-3, with 11 bases identical to TRBD2. The V segment lost 5 bases and the J segment 0 bases; nucleotides outside the gene matches: 4. The CDR3 is made up of 15 amino acids. Germline CDR1 reads DFQATT; CDR2 reads SNEGSKA (reference sequence). The CDR3 region has the DNA TGCAGTGCTCCCCTAGCGGGAGGTAGCACAGATACGCAGTATTTT. The encoded protein is CSAPLAGGSTDTQYF.

This clonotype was seen a few times. V gene TRBV6-2 or TRBV6-3 combines with J gene TRBJ2-4; the D gene is possibly TRBD2 (5 bases). This CDR3 region has 15 residues. V dropped 2 bases and J dropped 2 bases, with 10 bases sitting between them. Germline V gives CDR1 MNHEY, CDR2 SVGEGT. CDR3 sequence: CASSYVSGSKNIQYF. In DNA form, the CDR3 reads TGTGCCAGCAGTTACGTTTCGGGGTCCAAAAACATTCAGTACTTC.

This clonotype was counted between two and nine times. The chain links TRBV27 to TRBJ2-7; 8 bases are shared with TRBD1. The CDR3 is 14 amino acids. V lost 5 bases, J lost 6 bases, and 9 bases stayed unmatched. Per the germline V gene, CDR1 is MNHEY and CDR2 is SMNVEV (reference sequence). The CDR3 is CASSPGTGEAEQYF. In nucleotides, the CDR3 is TGTGCCAGCAGTCCCGGGACAGGTGAGGCCGAGCAGTACTTC.

The table lists this clonotype with a few counts. V usage is TRBV2 and J usage is TRBJ2-3; tentatively, D is TRBD1 (6 bases). Germline assignment: CDR1 SNHLY and CDR2 FYNNEI. The V end lost 4 bases, the J end lost 6 bases, and 17 bases lay between the germline ends. The CDR3 covers 15 residues. The CDR3 nucleotides read TGTGCCAGCAGTGTAGGAGGTTTGGGGGCGGATACGCAGTATTTT. Protein sequence: CASSVGGLGADTQYF.

This chain joins TRBV4-1 and TRBJ2-7; D remains unclear. V gave up 1 base and J gave up 4 bases, with 14 bases separating them. The CDR3 is 15 amino acids. Germline CDR1 MGHRA, CDR2 YSYEKL. In DNA form, the CDR3 reads TGCGCCAGCAGCCAAGTAGAGACCAGTACTTACGAGCAGTACTTC. Its translation is CASSQVETSTYEQYF.

The chain uses TRBV29-1 and TRBJ2-3, with 9 bases matching TRBD2. The junction had 11 bases not matched to a gene; V was cut back by 6 bases and J by 4 bases. Germline CDR1 is SQVTM and CDR2 is ANQGSEA. This CDR3 is 15 amino acids long. The CDR3 nucleotides read TGCAGCGTAGTTAGGAGCGGGAGGTCCGCAGATACGCAGTATTTT. It specifies CSVVRSGRSADTQYF.

The rearrangement uses TRBV9 and TRBJ2-1; tentative D call: TRBD2 (6 bases). Germline V lookup: CDR1 SGDLS, CDR2 YYNGEE. The V end lost 0 bases, the J end lost 9 bases, and 16 bases lay between the germline ends. The CDR3 contains 15 residues. The CDR3 spells CASSVGGMGSGEQFF. DNA for the CDR3: TGTGCCAGCAGCGTAGGCGGGATGGGTTCGGGTGAGCAGTTCTTC.

V and J are TRBV2 and TRBJ2-1; 8 nucleotides line up with TRBD2. Unmatched junction bases numbered 13, after V lost 2 bases and J lost 7 bases. CDR1 is SNHLY and CDR2 is FYNNEI in the germline V gene. The CDR3 runs 17 residues. The CDR3 sequence is CASSESIAGRIRNEQFF. Here the CDR3 DNA reads TGTGCCAGCAGTGAATCAATAGCGGGGAGGATTAGGAATGAGCAGTTCTTC. Full variable domain (outside the CDR3, taken from reference TRBV2 and TRBJ2-1): EPEVTQTPSHQVTQMGQEVILRCVPISNHLYFYWYRQILGQKVEFLVSFYNNEISEKSEIFDDQFSVERPDGSNFTLKIRSTKLEDSAMYFCASSESIAGRIRNEQFFGPGTRLTVL.

The chain is built from TRBV4-3 and TRBJ2-1, with a tentative D call TRBD2 (6 bases). V dropped 0 bases and J dropped 1 base, with 10 bases sitting between them. CDR1 is LGHNA, CDR2 YSLEER, per germline. The CDR3 length is 16 residues. CDR3 in DNA: TGCGCCAGCAGCCAAGAGAGGGAGGTGTCCTACAATGAGCAGTTCTTC. Protein: CASSQEREVSYNEQFF.

This clonotype came up many times. The chain uses TRBV7-6 and TRBJ2-3; 7 bases map to TRBD2. V dropped 6 bases and J dropped 1; count of bases not matched to a gene: 4. CDR3 length equals 14 residues. Germline CDR1 SGHVS, CDR2 FNYEAQ. CDR3 in amino acids: CASSSRGGTDTQYF. Written as DNA, the CDR3 is TGTGCCAGCAGTTCCCGGGGGGGCACAGATACGCAGTATTTT.

A few counts support this clonotype. The chain links TRBV29-1 to TRBJ2-7; D is unclear. The CDR3 extends over 12 amino acids. CDR1 and CDR2 (germline): SQVTM, ANQGSEA. Between the trimmed V and J ends, which lost 6 bases and 6 bases, there was a span of 15 bases. The CDR3 DNA reads as TGCAGCGTGGGAAGAGTCCGTGGCGAGCAGTACTTC. Protein sequence: CSVGRVRGEQYF.

The CDR3 region is CASSPLDYNSYEQYF. In DNA, the CDR3 is TGTGCCAGCAGTCCGTTGGACTACAACTCCTACGAGCAGTACTTC. This chain links TRBV28 with TRBJ2-7; a weak D match, TRBD2 (6 bases). The ends were cut back, 5 bases at V and 0 bases at J, with 14 bases in the middle. The CDR3 loop spans 15 amino acids. Germline V gives CDR1 MDHEN, CDR2 SYDVKM.